This T cell receptor beta chain was sequenced in a study of OX40 agonist ivuxolimab in advanced cancers. Turning to the study itself: Head and neck, renal cell, melanoma or hepatocellular carcinoma were the cancers that dose-escalation patients had. Of mixed ages from about 20 to 80 and averaging about 56 years, the group was just under 85% male. Study-level findings and limits: Antigen specificity remained undetermined for the expanded peripheral T cells. At 0.1 to 3.0 mg/kg, CD4+ and CD8+ blood T cells expanded clonally by week 6.

This clone was observed a few times. Antigen: not known. Assay: immunoSEQ multiplex PCR; the TCRdb copy retains only in-frame clones and omits some. The sample includes about 59,000 clones, 84% seen only once; the top ten take around 2.1%. The V and J ends lost 4 bases and 0 bases, in that order; junction bases with no gene match: 3. The CDR3 covers 14 residues. CDR1 ENHRY and CDR2 SYGVKD come from the germline V gene. The sequence was obtained from an adult with an advanced solid tumor such as melanoma, head and neck, liver or kidney cancer. This sequence joins TRBV10-3 and TRBJ2-7; 7 bases align to TRBD1. The sequencing here drew on CD4+ or CD8+ T cells sorted from blood, taken in a trial of the OX40 agonist ivuxolimab. CDR3 loop: CAISVQGSSYEQYF. CDR3 DNA sequence: TGTGCCATCAGTGTACAGGGGAGCTCCTACGAGCAGTACTTC.